Following are 11 T cell receptor beta chains from one sample sequenced in a study of tumor-infiltrating lymphocytes in primary liver carcinoma. A constant-region primer primed TCR beta cDNA synthesis from 400 to 600 ng of total RNA. Three nested multiplex PCR rounds, a slightly modified ARM-PCR, produced the libraries for TCR beta. The first two PCR rounds used TRBV1-TRBV30 forward primers with a C-beta reverse primer, approximately 11 cycles each. From the multiplex PCR reads, TCRdb called clonotypes with MiXCR, one entry per CDR3 protein. Found here are about 48,000 distinct CDR3 sequences, 70% to 80% of them singletons; the top ten hold 25% to 30%. Bulk tissue was left unsorted, and RNA and DNA were co-extracted from about 21-30 mg of it. Sample: liver tumor tissue from sampling region 3. Stated subset: tumor region T3, left-lateral pole. These receptors originate from a man aged 35-49 years with primary liver carcinoma and hepatitis B virus infection.

As regards this clonotype: Its ends do not fully match the called genes, so a read error is possible. The chain uses TRBV4-1 and TRBJ1-1; D is ambiguous. The length of the CDR3 is 13 residues. The V gene's germline CDR1 is MGHRA and CDR2 YSYEKL. The DNA of the CDR3 is TGCGCAAGCAGCTACAAGGAGAACACTGAAGCTTTCTTT. Translating it yields CASSYKENTEAFF.

The chain carries TRBV30 and TRBJ2-3; possible D gene TRBD2, 6 bases. The V gene lost 6 bases and the J gene lost 7 bases, with 47 bases spanning the gap. Germline CDR1 is GTSNPN and CDR2 is SVGIG (reference sequence). The CDR3 is 23 residues long. The chain's CDR3 is CACLGPMGDYSSWRAKLLYTQYF. CDR3 DNA: TGTGCCTGTCTTGGTCCCATGGGGGATTATTCTAGCTGGAGGGCCAAGCTATTGTATACGCAGTATTTT.

On this clonotype: At one boundary the junction diverges from the germline segment, which might be a read error. The chain carries TRBV10-3 and TRBJ2-3, with D possibly being TRBD2 (5 bases). The CDR3 is made up of 19 amino acids. Germline CDR1 and CDR2: ENHRY and SYGVKD. CDR3 residues: CAFSESLGTASRNTDTQYF. The CDR3, as DNA: TGTGCCTTCAGTGAGTCGCTGGGTACGGCTAGCAGGAACACAGATACGCAGTATTTT.

Notes on this clonotype: One junction end does not reproduce the germline sequence, and a read error may be involved. The chain recombines TRBV11-2 with TRBJ1-2; TRBD1 is a possible D gene (5 bases). The CDR3 is 13 residues long. Germline V gene lookup returns CDR1 SGHAT and CDR2 FQNNGV. The CDR3 DNA follows: TGTACCAGCAGGTTAGAGGGGAACCATGGTTACACCTTC. Translated: CTSRLEGNHGYTF.

Turning to this clonotype: A read error may account for a junction end that differs from germline. CDR3 sequence reads: CARSLTDTAYEQHF. In nucleotides, the CDR3 is TGTGCCAGAAGCTTAACTGACACTGCCTACGAACAGCACTTC. The chain has TRBV11-2 and TRBJ2-7; D unresolved. Germline CDR1 and CDR2: SGHAT and FQNNGV. The CDR3 is 14 residues long.

The table lists this clonotype with many counts. V gene TRBV5-1 combines with J gene TRBJ1-5, with TRBD1 matching over 9 bases. Germline CDR1 and CDR2: SGHRS and YFSETQ. The CDR3 covers 15 residues. Trimming cost V 5 bases and J 3 bases; bases outside gene matches: 6. Written as DNA, the CDR3 is TGCGCCAGCAGTTCCACAGGGGGCGCCAATCAGCCCCAGCATTTT. Encoded protein: CASSSTGGANQPQHF. Full variable domain (missing parts from reference TRBV5-1 and TRBJ1-5): KAGVTQTPRYLIKTRGQQVTLSCSPISGHRSVSWYQQTPGQGLQFLFEYFSETQRNKGNFPGRFSGRQFSNSRSEMNVSTLELGDSALYLCASSSTGGANQPQHFGDGTRLSIL.

In this sample, this clonotype turned up a few times. A read error may be the cause here, since a much bigger clone is one base away. J is TRBJ2-3 and V is TRBV5-1; 11 bases are a match to TRBD2. CDR1 and CDR2 from the germline V gene are SGHRS and YFSETQ. CDR3 length: 16 amino acids. The CDR3 DNA sequence: TGCGCCAACAGCTTGGGGACTAGCGGACTCACAGATACGCAGTATTTT. Translating gives CANSLGTSGLTDTQYF.

Remarks on this clonotype: One end of the junction is discordant with germline, which a read error may explain. Here the CDR3 DNA reads TGTACCAGCAGTTCACTAGCTTCCTATAATGAGGAGTTCTTC. As protein: CTSSSLASYNEEFF. The V call is TRBV6-5, the J call TRBJ2-1; perhaps TRBD2 as D (6 bases). The CDR3 is 14 amino acids. In germline, CDR1 is MNHEY, CDR2 SVGAGI.

Concerning this clonotype: Relative to the germline gene, one junction end is altered; a read error may explain this. The chain recombines TRBV11-2 with TRBJ2-3; 10 nucleotides agree with TRBD1. Germline CDR1 and CDR2: SGHAT and FQNNGV. The CDR3 is made up of 17 amino acids. CDR3 sequence reads: CASSMDLGTGASDTQYF. CDR3 DNA: TGTGCTAGCAGCATGGATCTTGGGACAGGGGCAAGCGATACGCAGTATTTT.

In its sample, this clonotype was seen many times. The chain employs TRBV29-1 and TRBJ2-3, with D possibly TRBD2 on 5 matching bases. Trimming left V 4 bases short and J 4 bases short, with 15 bases between. The V gene's germline CDR1 is SQVTM and CDR2 ANQGSEA. This CDR3 has 14 residues. CDR3 in DNA: TGCAGCGTTGTGGAGAGGGATCGGTCAGATACGCAGTATTTT. It codes for CSVVERDRSDTQYF.

This clonotype is judged medium-sized. DNA for the CDR3: TGCGCCAGCAGCCAAGATTACAGGGGGATATACGAGCAGTACTTC. It translates to CASSQDYRGIYEQYF. The rearrangement links TRBV4-1 to TRBJ2-7; TRBD1 matches at 8 bases. Germline values: CDR1 MGHRA, CDR2 YSYEKL. The length of the CDR3 is 15 residues. Losses at the gene ends were 0 bases for V and 4 bases for J; bases not matched to a gene: 5.